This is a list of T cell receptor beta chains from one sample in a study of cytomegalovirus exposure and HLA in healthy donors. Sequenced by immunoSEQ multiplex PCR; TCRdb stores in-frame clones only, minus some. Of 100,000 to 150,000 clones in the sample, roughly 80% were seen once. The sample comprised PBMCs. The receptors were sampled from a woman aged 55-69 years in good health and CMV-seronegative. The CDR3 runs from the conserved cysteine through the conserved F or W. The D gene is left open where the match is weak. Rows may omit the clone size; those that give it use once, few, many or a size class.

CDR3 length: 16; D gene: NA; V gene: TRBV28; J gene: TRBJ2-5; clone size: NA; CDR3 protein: CASSYPGQGGQETQYF; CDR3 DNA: TGTGCCAGCAGTTACCCGGGGCAGGGAGGCCAAGAGACCCAGTACTTC
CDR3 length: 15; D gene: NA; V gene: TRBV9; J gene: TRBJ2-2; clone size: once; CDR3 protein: CASSVDGGTAGELFF; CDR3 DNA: TGTGCCAGCAGCGTAGATGGGGGGACCGCCGGGGAGCTGTTTTTT
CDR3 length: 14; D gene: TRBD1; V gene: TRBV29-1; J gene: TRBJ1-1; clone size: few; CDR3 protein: CSAGEGANGPEAFF; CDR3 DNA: TGCAGCGCCGGTGAGGGGGCGAATGGGCCTGAAGCTTTCTTT
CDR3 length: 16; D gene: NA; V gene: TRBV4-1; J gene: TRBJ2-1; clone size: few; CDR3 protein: CASSQDSSPGGNEQFF; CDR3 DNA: TGCGCCAGCAGCCAAGACTCTAGCCCCGGGGGCAATGAGCAGTTCTTC
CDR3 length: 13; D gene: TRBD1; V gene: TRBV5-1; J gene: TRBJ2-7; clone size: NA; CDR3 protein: CASSYGQGYEQYF; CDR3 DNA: TGCGCCAGCAGCTATGGACAGGGCTACGAGCAGTACTTC
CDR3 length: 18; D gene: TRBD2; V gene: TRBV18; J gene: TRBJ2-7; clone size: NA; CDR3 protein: CASSPGTSGRGVTYEQYF; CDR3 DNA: TGTGCCAGCTCACCCGGGACTAGCGGGAGAGGAGTTACCTACGAGCAGTACTTC
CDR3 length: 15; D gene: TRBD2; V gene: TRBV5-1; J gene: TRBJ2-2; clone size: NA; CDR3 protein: CASIPGGPTTGELFF; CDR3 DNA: TGCGCCAGCATACCGGGGGGGCCGACCACCGGGGAGCTGTTTTTT
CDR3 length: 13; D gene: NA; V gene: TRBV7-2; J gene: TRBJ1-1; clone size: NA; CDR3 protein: CASSLGQGAEAFF; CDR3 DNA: TGTGCCAGCAGCTTAGGCCAGGGCGCTGAAGCTTTCTTT
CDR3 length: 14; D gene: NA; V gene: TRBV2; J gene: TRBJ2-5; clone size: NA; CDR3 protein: CASSLARVGETQYF; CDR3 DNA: TGTGCCAGCAGTCTAGCACGGGTGGGAGAGACCCAGTACTTC
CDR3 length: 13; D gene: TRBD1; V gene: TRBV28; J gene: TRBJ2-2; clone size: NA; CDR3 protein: CASSKQGTGELFF; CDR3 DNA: TGTGCCAGCAGCAAACAGGGGACCGGGGAGCTGTTTTTT
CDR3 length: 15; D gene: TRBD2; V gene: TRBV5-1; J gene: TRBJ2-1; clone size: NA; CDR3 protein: CASSLYGGTVDEQFF; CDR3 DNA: TGCGCCAGCAGCCTCTACGGGGGGACGGTAGATGAGCAGTTCTTC
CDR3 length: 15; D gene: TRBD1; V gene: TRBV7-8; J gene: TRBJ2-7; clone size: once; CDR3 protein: CASSLEGQGAYEQYF; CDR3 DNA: TGTGCCAGCAGCTTAGAGGGACAGGGGGCCTACGAGCAGTACTTC
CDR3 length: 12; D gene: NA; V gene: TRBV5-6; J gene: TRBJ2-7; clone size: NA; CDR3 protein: CASRYEDYEQYF; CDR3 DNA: TGTGCCAGCAGATATGAGGATTACGAGCAGTACTTC
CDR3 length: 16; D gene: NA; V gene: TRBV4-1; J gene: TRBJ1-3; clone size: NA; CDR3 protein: CASSRTWGQDGNTIYF; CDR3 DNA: TGCGCCAGCAGCCGTACCTGGGGACAAGATGGAAACACCATATATTTT
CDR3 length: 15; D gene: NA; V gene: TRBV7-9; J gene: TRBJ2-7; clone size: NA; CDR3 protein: CASSLSTTADYEQYF; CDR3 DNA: TGTGCCAGCAGCTTATCGACAACCGCTGACTACGAGCAGTACTTC
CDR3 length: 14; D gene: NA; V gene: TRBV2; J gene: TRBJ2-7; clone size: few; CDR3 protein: CASSAIVDSGEQYF; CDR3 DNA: TGTGCCAGCAGTGCTATTGTAGATAGCGGCGAGCAGTACTTC